This T cell receptor beta chain comes out of a study of blood T cell repertoires in COVID-19. Study-wide context: T cells, B-cell-depleted T cells, or PBMCs supplied cDNA or gDNA.

In the authors' methods: The assay estimated nucleated cells by amplifying reference gene primers. Produced via immunoSEQ multiplex PCR; TCRdb's table is partial and in-frame only. V, J and clone size reflect that table, while D and trimming were determined from the DNA. Of some 140,000 clones in the sample, 70% to 85% are singletons; the top ten hold about 29%. This CDR3 contains 15 residues. Trimming shortened V by 1 base and J by 3 bases, and 10 bases separated the two germline ends. CDR1 is LGHNA and CDR2 is YNFKEQ in the germline V gene. What was sequenced was peripheral blood. The source is a woman aged 60-70 years with acute or convalescent COVID-19. This sequence joins TRBV4-2 and TRBJ1-5; D possibly corresponds to TRBD1 (6 bases). CDR3 nucleotide sequence: TGTGCCAGCAGCCAAGGGGGGCAGGTCAATCAGCCCCAGCATTTT. Encoded protein: CASSQGGQVNQPQHF.